This T cell receptor (beta chain) derives from a study of T cell responses to AZD1222 COVID-19 vaccine. Comment on this clone: Its matching antigen is unknown.

Germline V lookup: CDR1 SGHRS, CDR2 YFSETQ. The CDR3 is 14 amino acids. V was pared by 1 base and J by 5 bases, with 12 bases between. Repertoires were generated with immunoSEQ multiplex PCR, while TCRdb's copy carries only in-frame clones and drops some. The sample consists of roughly 120,000 clones, more than 70% of them appearing once. Study findings and constraints: The repertoires were collected only after the peak T cell response.

Sample: peripheral blood, taken on day 0 of AZD1222 vaccination. The clonotype was recovered from an adult in good health. The chain has TRBV5-1 and TRBJ2-5; TRBD2 might be the D (5 bases). This CDR3 is CASSLNSGGETQYF. For the CDR3, the DNA is TGCGCCAGCAGCTTGAACAGCGGCGGGGAGACCCAGTACTTC.